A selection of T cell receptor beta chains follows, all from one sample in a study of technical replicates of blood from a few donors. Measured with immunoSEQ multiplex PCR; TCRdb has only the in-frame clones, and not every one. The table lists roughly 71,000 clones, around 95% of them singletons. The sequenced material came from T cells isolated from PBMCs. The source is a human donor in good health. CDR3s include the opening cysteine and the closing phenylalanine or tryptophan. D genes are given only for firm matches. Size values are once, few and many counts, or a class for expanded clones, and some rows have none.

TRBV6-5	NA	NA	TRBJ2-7	TGTGCCAGTTCCACACCATCCTACGAGCAGTACTTC	CASSTPSYEQYF
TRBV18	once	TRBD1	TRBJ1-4	TGTGCCAGCTCATCCGGGACAGGGGGCGAAAAACTGTTTTTT	CASSSGTGGEKLFF
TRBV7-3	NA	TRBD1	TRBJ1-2	TGTGCCAGCAGCCCCCTTTTCCCGGACAGGGGGGGCTACACCTTC	CASSPLFPDRGGYTF
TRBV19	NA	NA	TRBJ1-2	TGTGCCAGTAGTATGCGGGGGCAAGGCTACACCTTC	CASSMRGQGYTF
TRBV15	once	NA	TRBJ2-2	TGTGCCACCAGCAGAGATAGGAACACCGGGGAGCTGTTTTTT	CATSRDRNTGELFF
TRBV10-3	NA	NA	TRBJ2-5	TGTGCCATCAGTGTCGAGGGTGGGGAGACCCAGTACTTC	CAISVEGGETQYF
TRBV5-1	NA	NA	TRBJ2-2	TGTGCCAGCAGTGTCAGGTACACCGGGGAGCTGTTTTTT	CASSVRYTGELFF
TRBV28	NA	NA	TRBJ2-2	TGTGCCAGCAGTTTATTAGGAGGGCTAGGGGCCGGGGAGCTGTTTTTT	CASSLLGGLGAGELFF
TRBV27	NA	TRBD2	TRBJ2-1	TGTGCCAGCAGTCAAGCGGGAGGGCCCTACAATGAGCAGTTCTTC	CASSQAGGPYNEQFF
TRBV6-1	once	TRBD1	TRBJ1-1	TGTGCCAGCACCTCGGGACAGACGCTTGAAGCTTTCTTT	CASTSGQTLEAFF
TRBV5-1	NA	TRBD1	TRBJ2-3	TGCGCCAGCAGCCCAGACAGGGGCCGAACAGATACGCAGTATTTT	CASSPDRGRTDTQYF
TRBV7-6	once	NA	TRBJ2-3	TGTGCCAGCAGCTTAGCCTCCACAGATACGCAGTATTTT	CASSLASTDTQYF
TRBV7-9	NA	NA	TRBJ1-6	TGTGCCAGCAGCCCCAGACAGCAACCAAATAATTCACCCCTCCACTTT	CASSPRQQPNNSPLHF
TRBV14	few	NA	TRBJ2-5	TGTGCCAGCAGCCAACGCATTCGGGGCCAAGAGACCCAGTACTTC	CASSQRIRGQETQYF
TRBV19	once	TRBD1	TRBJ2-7	TGTGCCAGTAGTAGCCGATCGTGGGGGACAGGGTCCTACGAGCAGTACTTC	CASSSRSWGTGSYEQYF
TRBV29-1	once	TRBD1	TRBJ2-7	TGCAGCGTTGGGAGCGGGACAGGGGCGGGGGAGCAGTACTTC	CSVGSGTGAGEQYF
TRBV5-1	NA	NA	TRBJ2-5	TGCGCCAGCAGCTTCACGGCCGCGGGGAGAGAGACCCAGTACTTC	CASSFTAAGRETQYF
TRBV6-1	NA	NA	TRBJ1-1	TGTGCCAGCAGGGTAGCCATGAACACTGAAGCTTTCTTT	CASRVAMNTEAFF
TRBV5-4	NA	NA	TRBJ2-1	TGTGCCAGCAGCTTGGAACGCGACAATGAGCAGTTCTTC	CASSLERDNEQFF
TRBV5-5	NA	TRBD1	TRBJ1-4	TGTGCCAGCAGCTTAGTCACAGGGGGTAATACTAATGAAAAACTGTTTTTT	CASSLVTGGNTNEKLFF